The 6 T cell receptor beta chains below come from one sample, sequenced in a study of blood T cell repertoires in COVID-19 (dated by TCRdb to about 2020). Preparation of the library involved the immunoSEQ multiplex PCR assay. Here the immuneACCESS table is served through TCRdb, limited to in-frame sequences with V and J called. Missing clones are a known gap in these copies; in checked studies unresolved V genes cover under half, and the rest lacks a known reason. This sample has some 57,000 clones in its table, and roughly 92% of those were observed once. Approximately 6.2% of the sample is held by the ten biggest clonotypes. The sample was peripheral blood. These receptor sequences come from a human donor in a cohort sampled during active COVID-19.

The chain is built from TRBV30 and TRBJ2-7; D might be TRBD1 (6 bases). Germline V gives CDR1 GTSNPN, CDR2 SVGIG (reference sequence). V was cut by 6 bases and J by 3 bases, with 9 bases left in between. The CDR3 has 11 residues. The CDR3 region has the DNA TGTGCCTGTGGGACAATCTACGAGCAGTACTTC. Its protein is CACGTIYEQYF.

The chain joins TRBV5-5 to TRBJ2-2; 11 nucleotides match TRBD2. V dropped 2 bases and J dropped 6; count of bases not matched to a gene: 6. CDR3 length equals 16 residues. CDR1 and CDR2 from the germline V gene are SGHKS and YYEKEE (reference sequence). CDR3 bases: TGTGCCAGCAGCTTTATAGCGGGAGGGATTGCCGGGGAGCTGTTTTTT. This encodes CASSFIAGGIAGELFF.

The V and J genes are TRBV5-1 and TRBJ2-2; 7 bases align to TRBD2. CDR1 SGHRS and CDR2 YFSETQ come from the germline V gene. V lost 0 bases and J lost 2; bases outside the gene matches: 1. This CDR3 contains 15 residues. The CDR3 DNA reads as TGCGCCAGCAGCTTGGCTAGCGGAAACACCGGGGAGCTGTTTTTT. Its translation: CASSLASGNTGELFF.

V and J are TRBV20-1 and TRBJ1-2; tentatively, D is TRBD1 (5 bases). The CDR3 consists of 13 residues. Germline CDR1 DFQATT, CDR2 SNEGSKA (reference sequence). Trimming pared 3 bases from V and 4 bases from J, leaving 12 bases between. The DNA of the CDR3 is TGCAGTGCTAGTACCAGGGACTCCTATGGCTACACCTTC. Protein product: CSASTRDSYGYTF.

The chain combines TRBV27 with TRBJ2-1, with 10 positions matching TRBD1. Looked up from germline, CDR1 is MNHEY and CDR2 is SMNVEV (reference sequence). The CDR3 spans 15 residues. J was trimmed by 8 bases and V by 6 bases; bases with no gene match: 10. DNA of the CDR3: TGTGCCAGCAGCTACCCCGGGACAGGGGCGTATGAGCAGTTCTTC. Its translation: CASSYPGTGAYEQFF.

This rearrangement joins TRBV5-1 to TRBJ1-5, with D possibly matching TRBD1 (6 bases). The CDR3 length is 19 residues. Trimming cost V 2 bases and J 3 bases, with 24 bases left between them. Germline V lookup: CDR1 SGHRS, CDR2 YFSETQ. CDR3 sequence (DNA): TGCGCCAGCAGCTTATTGGGGTGGGGGCAGCCAGCCCTCAATCAGCCCCAGCATTTT. Its protein product is CASSLLGWGQPALNQPQHF.